Below are 8 T cell receptor beta chains sequenced from a single sample in a study of cytomegalovirus exposure and HLA in healthy donors (dated by TCRdb to the late 2010s). The protocol used for the library was the immunoSEQ multiplex PCR assay. A mixture of 60 forward primers for TCR Vbeta segments and 13 reverse primers for TCR Jbeta segments was used in the multiplex PCR. TCRdb limited this immuneACCESS table to in-frame rearrangements with V and J called. A share of clones is missing; checked studies link under half to unresolved V genes, and the rest is unexplained. Within this sample are 70,000 to 90,000 clones, with around 84% of them counted one time only. The top ten clones comprise approximately 17% of the sample. Sequencing was done on a sample of PBMCs. These receptors all come from a man aged 65-85 years in good health and CMV-seropositive.

This clone was counted a single time. The rearrangement joins TRBV7-8 to TRBJ2-5; D gene ambiguous. The CDR3 has 13 residues. CDR1 SGHVS and CDR2 FQNEAQ come from the germline V gene. Trimming cost V 5 bases and J 5 bases, with 12 bases left between them. The CDR3: CASSARVRETQYF. In nucleotides, the CDR3 is TGTGCCAGCAGCGCCCGGGTACGGGAGACCCAGTACTTC.

This clone came up once. The chain joins TRBV13 to TRBJ2-7, with 7 nucleotides matching TRBD1. This CDR3 has 15 amino acids. Germline lookup yields CDR1 PRHDT and CDR2 FYEKMQ (reference sequence). J gave up 1 base and V 2 bases, and 5 bases lay outside the gene matches. CDR3 in amino acids: CASSLRGPGSYEQYF. Here the CDR3 DNA reads TGTGCCAGCAGCTTAAGGGGGCCAGGGTCCTACGAGCAGTACTTC.

The sample holds one count of this clone. V usage is TRBV2 and J usage is TRBJ1-5, with D possibly being TRBD1 (5 bases). Trimming removed 7 bases at V and 6 bases at J, with 13 bases between. There are 13 residues in the CDR3. Per the germline V gene, CDR1 is SNHLY and CDR2 is FYNNEI. The CDR3 DNA reads as TGTGCCAGCAAGGGGTTATGGAGTCAGCCCCAGCATTTT. Translation gives CASKGLWSQPQHF. Looking up the rest from reference TRBV2 and TRBJ1-5 gives the full variable domain: EPEVTQTPSHQVTQMGQEVILRCVPISNHLYFYWYRQILGQKVEFLVSFYNNEISEKSEIFDDQFSVERPDGSNFTLKIRSTKLEDSAMYFCASKGLWSQPQHFGDGTRLSIL.

The chain couples TRBV10-3 to TRBJ2-3, with 13 nucleotides matching TRBD2. Losses at the gene ends were 6 bases for V and 2 bases for J; bases not matched to a gene: 5. Germline CDR1 ENHRY, CDR2 SYGVKD. This CDR3 region has 16 residues. As DNA, the CDR3 is TGTGCCATCAGGAAAGGGACTAGCGGGGACACAGATACGCAGTATTTT. As protein: CAIRKGTSGDTDTQYF.

This chain connects TRBV11-2 to TRBJ2-7; perhaps TRBD2 as D (5 bases). Per the germline V gene, CDR1 is SGHAT and CDR2 is FQNNGV. V shed 5 bases and J shed 2 bases, with 13 bases lying between them. The CDR3 is 14 amino acids. The CDR3 reads CASSPRTGAYEQYF. Here the CDR3 DNA reads TGTGCCAGCAGCCCCAGGACCGGGGCCTACGAGCAGTACTTC.

This chain connects TRBV29-1 to TRBJ1-2; possible D gene TRBD1, 5 bases. Deletions cut 4 bases from V and 7 bases from J, with 19 bases between. Germline V CDR1 and CDR2: SQVTM, ANQGSEA. The CDR3 runs to 14 residues. CDR3 residues: CSVGEGQGRLGYTF. The CDR3 DNA reads as TGCAGCGTTGGGGAAGGCCAGGGAAGGCTTGGCTACACCTTC.

The chain joins TRBV5-1 to TRBJ1-1; 7 bases align to TRBD1. Germline trimming cut 0 bases from V and 5 bases from J; bases unmatched to any gene: 4. CDR1 is SGHRS and CDR2 is YFSETQ in the germline V gene. CDR3 length: 14 amino acids. DNA for the CDR3: TGCGCCAGCAGCTTGGAGGGGGCAGGGACTGAAGCTTTCTTT. Translated: CASSLEGAGTEAFF.

The sample holds a few counts of this clone. The chain couples TRBV19 to TRBJ2-5; TRBD1 matches 7 bases. The J call may be mistaken, given a closer DNA end match to TRBJ2-7. CDR1 LNHDA and CDR2 SQIVND come from the germline V gene (reference sequence). The CDR3 length is 15 residues. The CDR3 DNA follows: TGTGCCAGTAGTACTGACAGGGCTAAAACCTACGAGCAGTACTTC. Encoded protein: CASSTDRAKTYEQYF.